What follows is one T cell receptor (beta chain) and its context. Other DNA sequences from this sample encode an identical CDR3 as well. The DNA input per sorted-subset replicate PCR was about 180 ng, corresponding to around 30,000 T cell genomes. The data were produced by immunoSEQ multiplex PCR, yet TCRdb's version contains in-frame clones alone and is incomplete. The sample has about 510,000 clones; about 96% are singletons. These data belong to a study of shared clonotypes between healthy human individuals. The wider study: The study used three CD4 naive, three CD4 memory, two CD8 naive and one CD8 memory plate per donor.

The CDR3 has 14 residues. Germline V gives CDR1 SGHRS, CDR2 YFSETQ. The V end lost 0 bases, the J end lost 3 bases, and 6 bases lay between the germline ends. The source of this sequence is a woman aged 25 to 39 in good health. The specimen sequenced was naive CD4+ T cells sorted from blood. Specified subset: CD45RA+ positively selected. The V call is TRBV5-1, the J call TRBJ2-2; D is unclear. For the CDR3, the DNA is TGCGCCAGCAGCTTGGGGCTGGACACCGGGGAGCTGTTTTTT. It translates to CASSLGLDTGELFF.